This T cell receptor beta chain was found in a study of ipilimumab plus nivolumab after autologous stem cell transplantation. Across the whole study: Typical patient got a handful of ipilimumab doses and about eight nivolumab doses (median). DLBCL patients had primary refractory or relapsed disease.

V lost 5 bases and J lost 4, with 8 bases in between. The CDR3 spans 12 residues. Germline CDR1 and CDR2: MNHNS and SASEGT. Assay used: immunoSEQ multiplex PCR; TCRdb lists only in-frame clones, some missing. The profile shows approximately 12,000 clones, around 70% of them singletons. The V call is TRBV6-1, the J call TRBJ1-2; D gene ambiguous. The sequenced sample was PBMCs, obtained in a trial of ipilimumab plus nivolumab as post-transplant consolidation. The receptor was derived from a male donor with diffuse large B-cell lymphoma. DNA of the CDR3: TGTGCCAGCAGTCCGGGGAGCTATGGCTACACCTTC. This gives the protein CASSPGSYGYTF.